This TCR beta chain was sequenced in a study of shared clonotypes between healthy human individuals. Study details: CD8 memory received one plate per donor, CD8 naive two, CD4 memory three and CD4 naive three. General study findings and limits: Despite large depth, rarefaction showed incomplete sorted-subset sequencing.

The data were produced by immunoSEQ multiplex PCR, yet TCRdb's version contains in-frame clones alone and is incomplete. The sample comprises 1.6 million or so clones, roughly 98.5% of which are singletons, and roughly 0.35% rests with the top ten. Germline V lookup: CDR1 MNHEY, CDR2 SMNVEV (reference sequence). The V gene lost 2 bases and the J gene lost 2 bases, with 16 bases spanning the gap. This CDR3 has 16 residues. On this clone: No antigen is known for it.

Sequencing was performed on naive CD4+ T cells sorted from blood. Regarding subset: CD45RA+ positively selected. The receptor comes from a man aged 25-40 years in good health. This chain links TRBV27 with TRBJ2-7; no reliable D call. The CDR3 loop is CASSLRIDPRPYEQYF. The CDR3, as DNA: TGTGCCAGCAGTTTAAGGATAGATCCACGTCCCTACGAGCAGTACTTC.